The entry that follows covers one T cell receptor beta chain sequence. The protocol was immunoSEQ multiplex PCR, while the TCRdb copy is restricted to in-frame clones and leaves out a portion. The sample lists about 1,900,000 clones; over 85% were seen once. CD45RO-negative, CCR7-positively selected cells formed the naive CD8 fraction, excluding terminally differentiated effector memory CD45RA+ cells. V was trimmed by 8 bases and J by 6 bases, leaving 11 bases between them. Per the germline V gene, CDR1 is LNHNV and CDR2 is YYDKDF (reference sequence). This CDR3 is 13 amino acids long. These data belong to a study of shared clonotypes between healthy human individuals. Study-wide context: Three CD4 naive, three CD4 memory, two CD8 naive and one CD8 memory plate were used per donor.

Material: naive CD8+ T cells sorted from blood. The chain is built from TRBV15 and TRBJ1-6, with D possibly matching TRBD1 (5 bases). This clonotype was obtained from a young man in good health. CDR3 sequence: CATGGGFNSPLHF. CDR3 DNA sequence: TGTGCCACCGGGGGGGGGTTTAATTCACCCCTCCACTTT.